The 6 T cell receptor beta chains given below trace back to one sample, sequenced in a study of T-cell reconstitution after alpha-beta-depleted transplantation in children. Unique molecular identifiers were built into the TCRbeta library. From the PCR reads, TCRdb called clonotypes with MiXCR, one entry per CDR3 protein. The repertoire consists of 700,000 or so distinct CDR3 sequences, with about an eighth occurring once and the leading ten covering roughly 0.84%. This material consisted of PBMCs, taken before TCRalphabeta/CD19-depleted stem cell transplant. The source is a girl aged 2-15 years with congenital amegakaryocytic thrombocytopenia, due to receive a stem cell transplant.

The V gene is TRBV30, the J gene TRBJ2-5; D possibly matches TRBD1 or TRBD2 (5 bases each). Germline values: CDR1 GTSNPN, CDR2 SVGIG (reference sequence). The V end was cut by 3 bases, the J end by 3 bases, with 14 bases between. This CDR3 region has 14 residues. CDR3 coding DNA: TGTGCCTGGAGAACGGGGCAGGGAGAAGAGACCCAGTACTTC. Translation gives CAWRTGQGEETQYF.

This clonotype occurred many times. The chain joins TRBV9 to TRBJ1-2; D may be TRBD1 (6 bases). Trimming stripped 3 bases from V and 6 bases from J, with 15 bases between. CDR1 and CDR2 from the germline V gene are SGDLS and YYNGEE. The CDR3 runs to 14 residues. In DNA, the CDR3 is TGTGCCAGCAGCGCGGACAGCTACACCAATGGCTACACCTTC. As protein: CASSADSYTNGYTF.

The chain couples TRBV15 to TRBJ1-2, with D perhaps matching TRBD1 (6 bases). With 4 bases removed from V and 7 bases from J, the gap between germline ends came to 22 bases. CDR1 LNHNV and CDR2 YYDKDF come from the germline V gene (reference sequence). This CDR3 spans 16 amino acids. Here the CDR3 DNA reads TGTGCCACCAGCACTGGGGCCAAGGGGGGAAGTATTGGCTACACCTTC. Translation gives CATSTGAKGGSIGYTF.

This clonotype was detected many times. V and J are TRBV20-1 and TRBJ2-5; the D call may be TRBD1 or TRBD2 (5 bases each). CDR3 size: 14 residues. Trimming stripped 0 bases from V and 5 bases from J, with 13 bases between. The germline gives CDR1 DFQATT, CDR2 SNEGSKA (reference sequence). CDR3 sequence (DNA): TGCAGTGCTAGAGATAGGGGTCCGGGGGAGACCCAGTACTTC. Its protein product is CSARDRGPGETQYF.

CDR3 loop: CASSDRGWYGEQFF. The CDR3 DNA sequence: TGTGCCAGCAGTGACAGGGGGTGGTACGGTGAGCAGTTCTTC. This chain links TRBV7-2 with TRBJ2-1; TRBD1 agrees at 9 bases. CDR1 and CDR2 (germline): SGHTA, FQGNSA. V lost 6 bases and J lost 9; bases outside the gene matches: 9. The CDR3 is 14 amino acids.

This clonotype has at least ten counts. This chain connects TRBV7-9 to TRBJ2-7; D could derive from TRBD1 or TRBD2 (5 bases each). V was pared by 5 bases and J by 3 bases, with 11 bases between. This CDR3 spans 13 amino acids. CDR1 and CDR2 from the germline V gene are SEHNR and FQNEAQ (reference sequence). The chain's CDR3 is CASSPRDGYEQYF. CDR3 DNA: TGTGCCAGCAGCCCCCGGGACGGCTACGAGCAGTACTTC.